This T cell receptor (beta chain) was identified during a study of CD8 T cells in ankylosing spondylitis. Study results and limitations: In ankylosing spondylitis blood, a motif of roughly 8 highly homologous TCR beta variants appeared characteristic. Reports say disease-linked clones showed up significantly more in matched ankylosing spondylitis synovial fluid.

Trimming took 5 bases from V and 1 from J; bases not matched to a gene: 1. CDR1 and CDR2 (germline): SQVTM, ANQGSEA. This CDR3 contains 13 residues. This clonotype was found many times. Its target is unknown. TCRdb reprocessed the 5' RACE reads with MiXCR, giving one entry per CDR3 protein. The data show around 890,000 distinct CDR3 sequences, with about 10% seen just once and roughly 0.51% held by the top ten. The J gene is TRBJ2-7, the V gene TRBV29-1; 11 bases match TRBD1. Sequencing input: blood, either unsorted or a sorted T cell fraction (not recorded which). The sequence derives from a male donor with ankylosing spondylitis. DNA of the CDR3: TGCAGCGTTTGGGACAGGGGGTCCTACGAGCAGTACTTC. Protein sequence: CSVWDRGSYEQYF.